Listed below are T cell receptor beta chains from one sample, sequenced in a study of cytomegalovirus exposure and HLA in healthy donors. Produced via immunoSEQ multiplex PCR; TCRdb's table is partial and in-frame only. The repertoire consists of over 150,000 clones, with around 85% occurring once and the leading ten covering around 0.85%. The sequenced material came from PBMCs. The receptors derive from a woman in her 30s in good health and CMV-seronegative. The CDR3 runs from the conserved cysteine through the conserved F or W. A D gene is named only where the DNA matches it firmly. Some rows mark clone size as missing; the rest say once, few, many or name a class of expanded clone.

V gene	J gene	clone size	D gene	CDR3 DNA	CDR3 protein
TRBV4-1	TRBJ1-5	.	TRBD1	TGCGCCAGCAGCCAAGATCTCACAGGGGGGAATCAGCCCCAGCATTTT	CASSQDLTGGNQPQHF
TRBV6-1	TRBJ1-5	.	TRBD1	TGTGCCAGCAGGGATCTGACAGGGGGCGGCCAGCCCCAGCATTTT	CASRDLTGGGQPQHF
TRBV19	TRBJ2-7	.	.	TGTGCCAGCTCGAGGGGCGGGACGGAATACGAGCAGTACTTC	CASSRGGTEYEQYF
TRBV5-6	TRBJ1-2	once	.	TGTGCCAGCAGCTTGGCAGGGAATAACTATGGCTACACCTTC	CASSLAGNNYGYTF
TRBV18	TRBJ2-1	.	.	TGTGCCAGCTCACCACGGGAGGTAAATGAGCAGTTCTTC	CASSPREVNEQFF
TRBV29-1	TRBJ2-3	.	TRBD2	TGCAGCGTCGTTATGTTGACTAGCGGGCTGAACACAGATACGCAGTATTTT	CSVVMLTSGLNTDTQYF
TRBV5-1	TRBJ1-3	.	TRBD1	TGCGCCAGCAGCTCGACAGGGGACTCTGGAAACACCATATATTTT	CASSSTGDSGNTIYF
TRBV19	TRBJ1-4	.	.	TGTGCCAGTAGTATCGGGGGTCTTGTGTTCACTAATGAAAAACTGTTTTTT	CASSIGGLVFTNEKLFF
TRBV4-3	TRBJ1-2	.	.	TGCGCCAGCAGCCAAGATCAAGGCAGGGCGTCGTATGGCTACACCTTC	CASSQDQGRASYGYTF
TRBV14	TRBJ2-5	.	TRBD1	TGTGCCAGCAGCCTACAGGGGGCTGGCCAAGAGACCCAGTACTTC	CASSLQGAGQETQYF
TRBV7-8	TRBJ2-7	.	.	TGTGCCAGCAGCTTAAGGAGCCGGAGCTACGAGCAGTACTTC	CASSLRSRSYEQYF
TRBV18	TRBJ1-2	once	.	TGTGCCAGCTCACCAGGGGGGTCCGCTAACTATGGCTACACCTTC	CASSPGGSANYGYTF
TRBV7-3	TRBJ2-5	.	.	TGTGCCAGCAGCTTAAACGGGCTAGCCAAAGAGACCCAGTACTTC	CASSLNGLAKETQYF
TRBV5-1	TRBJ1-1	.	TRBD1	TGCGCCAGCAGCCAGGTGGACAGGGGGCGCCGAGAAGCTTTCTTT	CASSQVDRGRREAFF
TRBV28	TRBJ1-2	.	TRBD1	TGTGCCATTTACAGGGGAGCTTATGGCTACACCTTC	CAIYRGAYGYTF
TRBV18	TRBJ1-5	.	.	TGTGCCAGCTCACCCGCAAGCCTGAATCAGCCCCAGCATTTT	CASSPASLNQPQHF
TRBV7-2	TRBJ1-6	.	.	TGTGCCAGCAGCCTCCTCGGGACTGGTAATTCACCCCTCCACTTT	CASSLLGTGNSPLHF
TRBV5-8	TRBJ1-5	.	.	TGTGCCAGCAGCTTGGCCCGGGGTCAGCCCCAGCATTTT	CASSLARGQPQHF
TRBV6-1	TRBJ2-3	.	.	TGTGCCAGCAGTGAATCAGCGACCCACACAGATACGCAGTATTTT	CASSESATHTDTQYF
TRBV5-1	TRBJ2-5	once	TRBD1	TGCGCCAGCAGCTTGGCGGGACAGGGACGGGAGCAGTACTTC	CASSLAGQGREQYF
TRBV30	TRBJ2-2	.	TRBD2	TGTGCCTGGAGTGGAGTAGGCGGGAGAAGTGGGGAGCTGTTTTTT	CAWSGVGGRSGELFF
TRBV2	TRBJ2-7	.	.	TGTGCCAGGGGGACAAGGAACTCCTACGAGCAGTACTTC	CARGTRNSYEQYF
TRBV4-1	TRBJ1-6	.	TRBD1	TGCGCCAGCAGCCAAGGGGACAGTTTTTTTTCCGGGGGAACGGTACCCCTCCACTTT	CASSQGDSFFSGGTVPLHF
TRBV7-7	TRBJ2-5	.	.	TGTGCCAGCAGCTTGTATGGGTTTCGGAGGTCCGGAGAGACCCAGTACTTC	CASSLYGFRRSGETQYF
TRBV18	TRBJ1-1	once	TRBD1	TGTGCCAGCTCACCGAAAACAGGGGGCGCGGGCACTGAAGCTTTCTTT	CASSPKTGGAGTEAFF
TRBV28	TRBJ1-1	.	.	TGTGCCAGCAGTCCACCGGTCGGCACTGAAGCTTTCTTT	CASSPPVGTEAFF
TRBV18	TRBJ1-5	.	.	TGTGCCAGCTCACTAGCGAACAGAGGGGGTCAGCCCCAGCATTTT	CASSLANRGGQPQHF
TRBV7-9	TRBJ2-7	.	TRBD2	TGTGCCAGCACCCTGGGCGGGAGTAACGAGCAGTACTTC	CASTLGGSNEQYF
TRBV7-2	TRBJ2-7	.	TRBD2	TGTGCCAGCAGCCCAATCGCGACTAGCAACTACGAGCAGTACTTC	CASSPIATSNYEQYF
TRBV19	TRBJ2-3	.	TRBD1	TGTGCCAGTAGTATAGGGGGACAGCGCACAGATACGCAGTATTTT	CASSIGGQRTDTQYF
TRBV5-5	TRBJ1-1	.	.	TGTGCCAGCAGCTTGGTGCAGGGACTGGTGAACACTGAAGCTTTCTTT	CASSLVQGLVNTEAFF
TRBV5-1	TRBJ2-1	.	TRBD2	TGCGCCAGCAGCCGGACTAGCGGGAGGAATGAGCAGTTCTTC	CASSRTSGRNEQFF
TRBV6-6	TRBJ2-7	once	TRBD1	TGTGCCACGACCGGGACAGTTTCCTACGAGCAGTACTTC	CATTGTVSYEQYF
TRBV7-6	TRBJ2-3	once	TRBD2	TGTGCCAGCAGCGTTCGGGGACTAGCGGTAGATACGCAGTATTTT	CASSVRGLAVDTQYF
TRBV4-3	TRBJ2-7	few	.	TGCGCCAGCAGCCAAGGTTCCAGGGCCTACGAGCAGTACTTC	CASSQGSRAYEQYF
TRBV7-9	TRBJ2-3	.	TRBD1	TGTGCCAGCAGCGTCCGGGACAGGGGCACAGATACGCAGTATTTT	CASSVRDRGTDTQYF
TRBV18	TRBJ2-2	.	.	TGTGCCAGCTTCCGGGCCCAGGGCACCGGGGAGCTGTTTTTT	CASFRAQGTGELFF
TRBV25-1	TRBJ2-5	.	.	TGTGCCAGCAGTGAATCTCCGGACGTATCGAAGGGGGAGACCCAGTACTTC	CASSESPDVSKGETQYF
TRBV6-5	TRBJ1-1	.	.	TGTGCCAGCAGTCTACTTGGAGGGGTAGAGGCTTTCTTT	CASSLLGGVEAFF
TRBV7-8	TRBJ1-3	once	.	TGTGCCAGCAGCGGAAGGGCGGGAGTCTCTGGAAACACCATATATTTT	CASSGRAGVSGNTIYF
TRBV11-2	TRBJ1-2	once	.	TGTGCCAGCAGCCTGATACTTAGTGGCTACACCTTC	CASSLILSGYTF
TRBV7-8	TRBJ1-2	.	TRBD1	TGTGCCAGCAGCTTAGCGAGGACAGGGGACGGCTATGGCTACACCTTC	CASSLARTGDGYGYTF
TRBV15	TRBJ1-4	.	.	TGTGCCACCAGCAGAGACCAAACCGTATGGCGGAATATTAATGAAAAACTGTTTTTT	CATSRDQTVWRNINEKLFF
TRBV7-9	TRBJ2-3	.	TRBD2	TGTGCCAGCAGCTTTAGCGGGGCCCACACAGATACGCAGTATTTT	CASSFSGAHTDTQYF
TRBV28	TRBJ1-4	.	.	TGTGCCAGCAGTCCTGGACAAGCAACTAATGAAAAACTGTTTTTT	CASSPGQATNEKLFF
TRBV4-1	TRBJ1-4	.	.	TGCGCCAGCAGCCAAGACTGGGAGGCGAGGGGTGGTGAAAAACTGTTTTTT	CASSQDWEARGGEKLFF
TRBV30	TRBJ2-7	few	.	TGTGCCGAGGAGCGGTACTACGAGCAGTACTTC	CAEERYYEQYF
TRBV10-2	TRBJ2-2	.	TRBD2	TGCGCCAGCAGTCCGAGACTAGCGGGAGACACCGGGGAGCTGTTTTTT	CASSPRLAGDTGELFF
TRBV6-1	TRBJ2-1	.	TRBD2	TGTGCCAGCAGTGAAGTTGGGCTAGCGGGAGTCGGATACAGTGAGCAGTTCTTC	CASSEVGLAGVGYSEQFF
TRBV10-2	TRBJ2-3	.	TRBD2	TGCGCCAGCAGTGCGACTAGCGGTGGGTACACAGATACGCAGTATTTT	CASSATSGGYTDTQYF
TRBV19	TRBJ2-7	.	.	TGTGCCAGTAGTATAACGGGGGACAGTGCCTACGAGCAGTACTTC	CASSITGDSAYEQYF
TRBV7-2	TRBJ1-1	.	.	TGTGCCAGCAGCTTAACCGTGACGGGGGAAGCTTTCTTT	CASSLTVTGEAFF
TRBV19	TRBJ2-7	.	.	TGTGCCAGTAGTATCAGGGGCCGCACCGACTACGAGCAGTACTTC	CASSIRGRTDYEQYF
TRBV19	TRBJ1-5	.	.	TGTGCCAGTAGCCCACTTAATACAGGGAATCAGAATAGCAATCAGCCCCAGCATTTT	CASSPLNTGNQNSNQPQHF
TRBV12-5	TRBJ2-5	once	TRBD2	TGTGCTAGTGGACTTATGGGACTAGCGGGGGGAGGGTACCAAGAGACCCAGTACTTC	CASGLMGLAGGGYQETQYF
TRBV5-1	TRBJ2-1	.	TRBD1	TGCGCCAGCAGCAGCCAACTTCGAGGGGGCCCGCGTTACAATGAGCAGTTCTTC	CASSSQLRGGPRYNEQFF